The 24 T cell receptor beta chains below all came from one sample that was sequenced in a study of lung T cells in sarcoidosis with Löfgren's syndrome. A single record per CDR3 protein comes from TCRdb applying MiXCR to the reads. The data hold about 19,000 distinct CDR3 sequences, with roughly a fifth observed a single time. The sequenced sample consisted of CD4+ T cells from bronchoalveolar lavage. The origin of the receptors is a human donor with sarcoidosis (Löfgren's syndrome or another form), or a control subject (not recorded which).

At least ten counts were recorded for this clonotype. The rearrangement joins TRBV27 to TRBJ2-6, with a possible D match to TRBD1 (5 bases). The V and J ends lost 7 bases and 0 bases respectively, with 19 bases between them. CDR3 size: 18 residues. From germline, CDR1 is MNHEY and CDR2 SMNVEV (reference sequence). DNA for the CDR3: TGTGCCAGCACCCTGTTGGGCCGACAGAGCTCTGGGGCCAACGTCCTGACTTTC. It yields the protein CASTLLGRQSSGANVLTF.

Note on this clonotype: This may be a read error, as it is one base from a much larger clone. The V call is TRBV7-2, the J call TRBJ1-4; TRBD1 might be the D (6 bases). In germline, CDR1 is SGHTA, CDR2 FQGNSA. This CDR3 has 14 residues. CDR3 residues: CASSLGGANEELFF. DNA of the CDR3: TGTGCCAGCAGCCTTGGGGGCGCTAATGAAGAACTGTTTTTT.

At least ten counts were recorded for this clonotype. The chain joins TRBV18 to TRBJ1-1, with 7 bases lining up with TRBD1. After removal of 3 bases from V and 1 base from J, the junction contained 5 bases not matched to a gene. CDR1 and CDR2 (germline): KGHSH, LQKENI. This CDR3 spans 15 amino acids. This CDR3 is CASSPRQGSNTEAFF. DNA for the CDR3: TGTGCCAGCTCACCGCGACAGGGTTCGAACACTGAAGCTTTCTTT. Full variable domain (outside the CDR3, taken from reference TRBV18 and TRBJ1-1): NAGVMQNPRHLVRRRGQEARLRCSPMKGHSHVYWYRQLPEEGLKFMVYLQKENIIDESGMPKERFSAEFPKEGPSILRIQQVVRGDSAAYFCASSPRQGSNTEAFFGQGTRLTVV.

The J gene is TRBJ2-1, the V gene TRBV6-1; TRBD2 matches at 12 bases. Looked up from germline, CDR1 is MNHNS and CDR2 is SASEGT. The length of the CDR3 is 17 residues. V dropped 7 bases and J dropped 8; count of bases not matched to a gene: 15. CDR3 protein: CASNLGLAGGPGDEQFF. Here the CDR3 DNA reads TGTGCCAGCAACTTGGGTCTAGCGGGAGGGCCGGGAGATGAGCAGTTCTTC.

This clonotype was seen more than once but under ten times. This chain uses TRBV5-4 with TRBJ2-1, with 9 bases that match TRBD1. The CDR3 totals 16 residues. Unmatched junction bases numbered 8, after V lost 6 bases and J lost 1 base. CDR1 and CDR2 (germline): SGHNT, YYREEE (reference sequence). In nucleotides, the CDR3 is TGTGCCAGCAAGGCCCGGGACAGGGATTCCTACAATGAGCAGTTCTTC. Its protein is CASKARDRDSYNEQFF.

This clonotype was counted at least ten times. The chain recombines TRBV18 with TRBJ2-7, with D tentatively TRBD2 (6 bases). In germline, CDR1 is KGHSH, CDR2 LQKENI. The V end was cut by 1 base, the J end by 6 bases, with 13 bases between. This CDR3 has 14 amino acids. The CDR3 DNA follows: TGTGCCAGCTCACCACAGGGGAGGTATAGCGAGCAGTACTTC. Translated: CASSPQGRYSEQYF.

Details on this clonotype: Being one base from a much bigger clone, this may be a read error. J is TRBJ1-1 and V is TRBV7-6, with D perhaps TRBD1 (5 bases). Germline CDR1 reads SGHVS; CDR2 reads FNYEAQ. The CDR3 extends over 15 amino acids. The CDR3 DNA follows: TGTGCCGGCAGTCTAGTTGGGGGTGAAGGTACTGAAGCTTTCTTT. Its protein product is CAGSLVGGEGTEAFF.

This chain connects TRBV30 to TRBJ1-1, with a weak D call TRBD1 (5 bases). The CDR3 has 13 residues. The germline V gene has CDR1 GTSNPN and CDR2 SVGIG (reference sequence). Trimming cost V 4 bases and J 0 bases, with 9 bases left between them. In nucleotides, the CDR3 is TGTGCCTGGACCCGACAGTTGAACACTGAAGCTTTCTTT. Translating it yields CAWTRQLNTEAFF.

The gene calls are TRBV10-3 and TRBJ2-5; D is unclear. The germline V gene encodes CDR1 ENHRY and CDR2 SYGVKD. The CDR3 spans 11 residues. Trimming took 6 bases from V and 2 from J, leaving 4 bases between them. The chain's CDR3 is CAIREQETQYF. The DNA of the CDR3 is TGTGCCATCAGAGAACAAGAGACCCAGTACTTC.

This clonotype was recorded at least ten times. The genes are TRBV18 and TRBJ2-3; TRBD2 aligns across 11 bases. V shed 3 bases and J 5 bases; nucleotides not matched to a gene: 7. Germline V gene sequence: CDR1 KGHSH, CDR2 LQKENI. The CDR3 extends over 16 amino acids. The CDR3 protein is CASSPIAGGPGDTQYF. CDR3 DNA sequence: TGTGCCAGCTCACCGATAGCGGGAGGGCCCGGAGATACGCAGTATTTT. Full variable domain (outside the CDR3, taken from reference TRBV18 and TRBJ2-3): NAGVMQNPRHLVRRRGQEARLRCSPMKGHSHVYWYRQLPEEGLKFMVYLQKENIIDESGMPKERFSAEFPKEGPSILRIQQVVRGDSAAYFCASSPIAGGPGDTQYFGPGTRLTVL.

This clonotype is medium-sized within its sample. The chain combines TRBV20-1 with TRBJ2-1; TRBD2 matches 8 bases. Per germline, CDR1 DFQATT and CDR2 SNEGSKA (reference sequence). The CDR3 is made up of 14 amino acids. Trimming at V came to 6 bases and at J to 5 bases, leaving 9 bases not matched to a gene. For the CDR3, the DNA is TGCAGTGCCGGGAGAGCGGGAGTGGACAATGAGCAGTTCTTC. This sequence encodes CSAGRAGVDNEQFF.

This clonotype was picked up many times. The chain recombines TRBV24-1 with TRBJ1-2, with 7 bases identical to TRBD1. The V and J ends lost 4 bases and 8 bases, in that order; junction bases with no gene match: 9. Germline V gene data show CDR1 as KGHDR and CDR2 as SFDVKD. There are 14 residues in the CDR3. The CDR3 loop reads CATSDPRDRRGYTF. The CDR3 bases are TGTGCCACCAGTGACCCCCGGGACAGACGAGGCTACACCTTC.

About this clonotype itself: A much larger clone differs from this one at a single base, so this may be a read error. The gene calls are TRBV7-2 and TRBJ2-1; TRBD1 might be the D (5 bases). The CDR3 is 12 amino acids. Germline V CDR1 and CDR2: SGHTA, FQGNSA. Trimming shortened V by 5 bases and J by 8 bases, and 10 bases separated the two germline ends. The DNA for the CDR3 is TGTGCCAGCAGCCTCGGACACGATGAGCAGTTCTTC. Protein sequence: CASSLGHDEQFF.

This clonotype has just a few counts. The chain recombines TRBV10-3 with TRBJ2-3, with 9 bases lining up with TRBD2. The CDR3 length is 15 residues. The J segment lost 1 base and the V segment lost 5 bases, leaving 4 bases of the junction unmatched. Germline CDR1 and CDR2: ENHRY and SYGVKD. CDR3 bases: TGTGCCATCAGTCAAGCGGGAGGAGGCACAGATACGCAGTATTTT. Translated: CAISQAGGGTDTQYF.

This clonotype has more than one count but fewer than ten. The chain links TRBV30 to TRBJ2-6; D is undetermined. Deletions cut 7 bases from V and 1 base from J, with 11 bases between. There are 14 residues in the CDR3. Germline CDR1 is GTSNPN and CDR2 is SVGIG (reference sequence). Here the CDR3 DNA reads TGTGCCTCCGGGTCGGTTTCTGGGGCCAACGTCCTGACTTTC. Translation gives CASGSVSGANVLTF. Full variable domain (missing parts from reference TRBV30 and TRBJ2-6): SQTIHQWPATLVQPVGSPLSLECTVEGTSNPNLYWYRQAAGRGLQLLFYSVGIGQISSEVPQNLSASRPQDRQFILSSKKLLLSDSGFYLCASGSVSGANVLTFGAGSRLTVL.

This clonotype qualifies as medium-sized (0.01 to 0.1%). The chain carries TRBV20-1 and TRBJ1-2, with 12 bases identical to TRBD1. The germline V gene encodes CDR1 DFQATT and CDR2 SNEGSKA (reference sequence). This CDR3 contains 14 residues. Trimming at V came to 1 base and at J to 7 bases, leaving 4 bases not matched to a gene. The CDR3 sequence: CSARAGTGGFGYTF. For the CDR3, the DNA is TGCAGTGCTAGAGCCGGGACAGGGGGCTTTGGCTACACCTTC.

Comments on this clonotype: A much larger clone is a single base away; this may be a read error. This sequence joins TRBV7-2 and TRBJ2-3, with D uncertain. The end of the DNA is better explained by TRBJ1-5, so the J call may be wrong. The V gene's germline CDR1 is SGHTA and CDR2 FQGNSA. This CDR3 has 18 residues. The CDR3 reads CASSLRFAAGAGTDTQHF. The CDR3 DNA follows: TGTGCCAGCAGCTTAAGGTTTGCCGCGGGAGCCGGCACAGATACGCAGCATTTT.

This clonotype turned up a few times. This chain joins TRBV5-1 and TRBJ2-1; 11 bases align to TRBD2. After removal of 4 bases from V and 5 bases from J, the junction contained 5 bases not matched to a gene. This CDR3 has 15 amino acids. The germline V gene has CDR1 SGHRS and CDR2 YFSETQ. This CDR3 reads CASSPGLADDNEQFF. The CDR3 DNA reads TGCGCCAGCAGCCCGGGACTAGCGGATGACAATGAGCAGTTCTTC.

This clonotype was seen a few times. The J gene is TRBJ2-2, the V gene TRBV5-1; no reliable D call. The CDR3 is 14 residues long. The germline gives CDR1 SGHRS, CDR2 YFSETQ. V was trimmed by 4 bases and J by 4 bases, leaving 11 bases between them. The CDR3 DNA sequence: TGCGCCAGCAGCGCTGGACGTATCACCGGGGAGCTGTTTTTT. It encodes CASSAGRITGELFF.

This clonotype was seen ten or more times. V and J are TRBV20-1 and TRBJ2-7; 7 nucleotides align to TRBD2. V dropped 5 bases and J dropped 2; count of bases not matched to a gene: 6. Germline CDR1 DFQATT, CDR2 SNEGSKA (reference sequence). The CDR3 spans 13 residues. The CDR3 protein is CSADRTSTYEQYF. The CDR3 coding sequence is TGCAGTGCTGATCGGACTAGTACCTACGAGCAGTACTTC.

Note on this clonotype: A much larger clonotype is one base distant, so this may be a read error. The V gene is TRBV28, the J gene TRBJ2-1; D not certain. Germline V CDR1 and CDR2: MDHEN, SYDVKM. This CDR3 is built from 15 residues. V was clipped by 5 bases and J by 2 bases, with 13 bases between them. As DNA, the CDR3 is TGTGCCAGCAGTCCCTGGATTAGCCCCTACAATGAGCAGTTCTTC. It yields the protein CASSPWISPYNEQFF. Full variable domain (outside the CDR3, taken from reference TRBV28 and TRBJ2-1): DVKVTQSSRYLVKRTGEKVFLECVQDMDHENMFWYRQDPGLGLRLIYFSYDVKMKEKGDIPEGYSVSREKKERFSLILESASTNQTSMYLCASSPWISPYNEQFFGPGTRLTVL.

In its sample, this clonotype was seen once. The CDR3 region is CAWSVLGRANTGELFF. CDR3 nucleotide sequence: TGTGCCTGGAGTGTCCTCGGTAGAGCGAACACCGGGGAGCTGTTTTTT. This sequence joins TRBV30 and TRBJ2-2; D remains unclear. The CDR3 is 16 residues long. Germline V gene data show CDR1 as GTSNPN and CDR2 as SVGIG (reference sequence). Trimming shortened V by 0 bases and J by 0 bases, and 11 bases separated the two germline ends.

This clonotype was picked up many times. The chain couples TRBV20-1 to TRBJ2-3; TRBD2 matches 9 bases. Germline CDR1 DFQATT, CDR2 SNEGSKA (reference sequence). V trimming: 6 bases; J trimming: 5 bases; junction bases outside the gene matches: 9. CDR3 length: 14 residues. CDR3 nucleotide sequence: TGCAGTGCCCTAATAGCGGGAGCCAAAGATACGCAGTATTTT. Translating gives CSALIAGAKDTQYF.

This clonotype occurred many times. The chain joins TRBV20-1 to TRBJ1-2; D is unresolved. V dropped 0 bases and J dropped 6 bases, with 14 bases sitting between them. Germline values: CDR1 DFQATT, CDR2 SNEGSKA (reference sequence). The CDR3 is 14 residues long. CDR3 nucleotide sequence: TGCAGTGCTAGAGACTTGGACGGCCGCGATGGCTACACCTTC. It codes for CSARDLDGRDGYTF.